The rows below give T cell receptor beta chains drawn from one sample of a study of shared clonotypes between healthy human individuals. Sequencing used immunoSEQ multiplex PCR; TCRdb keeps in-frame clones, though not all of them. The sample carries some 1 million clones, about 75% recorded once. The sample was memory CD4+ T cells sorted from blood. These receptor sequences come from a man between 18 and 35 years old in good health. The CDR3 runs from the conserved cysteine through the conserved F or W. Each record gives: V gene, J gene, D gene, clone size, CDR3 DNA, CDR3 protein. D genes are given only for firm matches. Where a row states a size, it is once, few, many or the class of an expanded clone; other rows omit it.

V gene: TRBV5-4
J gene: TRBJ1-1
D gene: .
clone size: once
CDR3 DNA: TGTGCCAGCAGCGTCATGGTGCAAGCGAACACTGAAGCTTTCTTT
CDR3 protein: CASSVMVQANTEAFF

V gene: TRBV5-6
J gene: TRBJ1-5
D gene: .
clone size: few
CDR3 DNA: TGTGCCAGCAGCCCACCACAGGATAGCAATCAGCCCCAGCATTTT
CDR3 protein: CASSPPQDSNQPQHF

V gene: TRBV2
J gene: TRBJ2-2
D gene: .
clone size: .
CDR3 DNA: TGTGCCAGCAGTGATCGGCAGGGTGGAAATACCGGGGAGCTGTTTTTT
CDR3 protein: CASSDRQGGNTGELFF

V gene: TRBV5-4
J gene: TRBJ2-6
D gene: TRBD1
clone size: .
CDR3 DNA: TGTGCCAGCAGCGACAGGGGTGCTGGGGCCAACGTCCTGACTTTC
CDR3 protein: CASSDRGAGANVLTF

V gene: TRBV2
J gene: TRBJ1-4
D gene: .
clone size: .
CDR3 DNA: TGTGCCAGCACTGGGTACAAAGAAAAACTGTTTTTT
CDR3 protein: CASTGYKEKLFF

V gene: TRBV5-1
J gene: TRBJ2-7
D gene: .
clone size: few
CDR3 DNA: TGCGCCAGCAGCTTGGGGGCAGATCTGGGGGAGCAGTACTTC
CDR3 protein: CASSLGADLGEQYF

V gene: TRBV7-9
J gene: TRBJ2-5
D gene: TRBD1
clone size: few
CDR3 DNA: TGTGCCAGCAGCTTTAGAGCGACAGGGCCAGAGACCCAGTACTTC
CDR3 protein: CASSFRATGPETQYF

V gene: TRBV5-1
J gene: TRBJ2-3
D gene: .
clone size: .
CDR3 DNA: TGCGCCAGCAGCTTGCGACGGGGCACAGATACGCAGTATTTT
CDR3 protein: CASSLRRGTDTQYF

V gene: TRBV4-2
J gene: TRBJ2-1
D gene: TRBD2
clone size: .
CDR3 DNA: TGTGCCAGCAGCCAAGCGGCGCTAGCGGGGGGCCTAAATGAGCAGTTCTTC
CDR3 protein: CASSQAALAGGLNEQFF

V gene: TRBV5-1
J gene: TRBJ2-5
D gene: TRBD2
clone size: .
CDR3 DNA: TGCGCCAGCAGCATTTCCGGGACTAGCGGGAGCGGGCAAGAGACCCAGTACTTC
CDR3 protein: CASSISGTSGSGQETQYF

V gene: TRBV6-1
J gene: TRBJ1-6
D gene: .
clone size: .
CDR3 DNA: TGTGCCAGTTTGCAGCGCTCCTATAATTCACCCCTCCACTTT
CDR3 protein: CASLQRSYNSPLHF